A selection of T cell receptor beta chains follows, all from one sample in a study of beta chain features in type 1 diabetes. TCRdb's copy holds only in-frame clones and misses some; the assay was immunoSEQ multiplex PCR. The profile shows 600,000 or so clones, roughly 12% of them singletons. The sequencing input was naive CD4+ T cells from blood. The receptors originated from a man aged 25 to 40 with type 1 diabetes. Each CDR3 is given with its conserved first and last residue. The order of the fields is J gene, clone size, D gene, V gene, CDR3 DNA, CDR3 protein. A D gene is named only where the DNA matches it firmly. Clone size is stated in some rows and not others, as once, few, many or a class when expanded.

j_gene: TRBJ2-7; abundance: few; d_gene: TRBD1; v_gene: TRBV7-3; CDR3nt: TGTGCCAGCAGCTTGGGACAGGGAACCTACGAGCAGTACTTC; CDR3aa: CASSLGQGTYEQYF
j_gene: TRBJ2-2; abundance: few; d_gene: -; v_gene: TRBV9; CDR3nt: TGTGCCAGCAGCGTCCGGGGGACCGGGGAGCTGTTTTTT; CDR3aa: CASSVRGTGELFF
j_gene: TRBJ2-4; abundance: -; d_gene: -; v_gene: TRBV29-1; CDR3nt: TGCAGCGTTGTTGCCCGCTTAGCCAAAAACATTCAGTACTTC; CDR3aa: CSVVARLAKNIQYF
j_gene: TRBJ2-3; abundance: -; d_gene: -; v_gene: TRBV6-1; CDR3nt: TGTGCCAGCTCGCTTACCCAGCTAAATACGCAGTATTTT; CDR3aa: CASSLTQLNTQYF
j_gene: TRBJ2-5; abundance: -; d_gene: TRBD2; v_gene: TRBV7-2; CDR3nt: TGTGCCAGCAGCTTAGGTGCGCTAGCGGGGGGGAACCAAGAGACCCAGTACTTC; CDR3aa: CASSLGALAGGNQETQYF
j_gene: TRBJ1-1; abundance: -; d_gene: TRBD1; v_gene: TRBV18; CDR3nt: TGTGCCAGCTCACCGGGACAGGGGGTGAACACTGAAGCTTTCTTT; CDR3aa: CASSPGQGVNTEAFF
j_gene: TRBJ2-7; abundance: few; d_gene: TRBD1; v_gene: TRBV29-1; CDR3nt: TGCAGCGTCACTAGGCCGGGACAGGGGAGCTCCTACGAGCAGTACTTC; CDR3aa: CSVTRPGQGSSYEQYF
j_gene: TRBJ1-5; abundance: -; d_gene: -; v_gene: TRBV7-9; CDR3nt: TGTGCCAGCAGCTTGCAACAGGGTAGCAATCAGCCCCAGCATTTT; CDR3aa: CASSLQQGSNQPQHF
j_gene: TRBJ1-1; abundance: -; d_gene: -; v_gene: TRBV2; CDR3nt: TGTGCCAGCAGTCAAGACACTGAAGCTTTCTTT; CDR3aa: CASSQDTEAFF
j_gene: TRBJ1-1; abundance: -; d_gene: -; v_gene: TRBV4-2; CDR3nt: TGTGCCAGCAGCCAAGCTTTAGGTTTATCAAAAGGGAACACTGAAGCTTTCTTT; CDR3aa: CASSQALGLSKGNTEAFF
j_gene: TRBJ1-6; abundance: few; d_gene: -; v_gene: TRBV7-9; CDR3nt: TGTGCCAGCAGCCTCACCGGGGGATTTAATTCACCCCTCCACTTT; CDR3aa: CASSLTGGFNSPLHF
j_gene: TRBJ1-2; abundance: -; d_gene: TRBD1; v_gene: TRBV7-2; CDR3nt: TGTGCCAGCAGCTCCCGACAGGGAAGTGGCTATGGCTACACCTTC; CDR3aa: CASSSRQGSGYGYTF
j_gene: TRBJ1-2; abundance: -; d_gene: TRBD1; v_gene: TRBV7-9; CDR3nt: TGTGCCAGCAGTCCGACAGGGCCCTATGGCTACACCTTC; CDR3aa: CASSPTGPYGYTF
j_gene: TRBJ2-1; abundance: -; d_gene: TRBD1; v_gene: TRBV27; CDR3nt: TGTGCCAGCAGTTATAAGGGGGCAGAGTTCTTC; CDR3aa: CASSYKGAEFF
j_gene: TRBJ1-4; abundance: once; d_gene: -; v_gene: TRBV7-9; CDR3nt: TGTGCCAGCAGAGTCGGGGCAGGGAGTAATGAAAAACTGTTTTTT; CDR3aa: CASRVGAGSNEKLFF
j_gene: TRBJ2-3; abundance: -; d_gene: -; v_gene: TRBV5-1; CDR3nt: TGCGCCAGCAGCTTGGCCTTGGCGGGTTCCACAGATACGCAGTATTTT; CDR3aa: CASSLALAGSTDTQYF
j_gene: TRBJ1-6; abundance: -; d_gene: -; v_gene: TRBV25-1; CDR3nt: TGTGCCAGCAGGGGCAGACACTCACCCCTCCACTTT; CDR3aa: CASRGRHSPLHF
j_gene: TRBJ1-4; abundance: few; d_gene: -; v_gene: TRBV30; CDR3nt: TGTGCCTGGAGTGTAACAGCCCCTAATGAAAAACTGTTTTTT; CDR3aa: CAWSVTAPNEKLFF